This T cell receptor (beta chain) was found in a study of response to subunit inactivated influenza vaccine (dated by TCRdb to between 2018 and 2020). Context from the whole study: To follow how T cells responded to a trivalent subunit inactivated influenza vaccine, the researchers relied on deep quantitative profiling of the T cell receptor repertoire.

General findings and caveats noted by the study authors: It was suggested by the authors that each seasonal influenza vaccination may recruit only a limited number of new T cells.

This clonotype was seen many times. There is no known antigen for this receptor. Nothing much larger sits one base from this clone, and base qualities are not available. The library was built by means of RT-PCR. The run used an Illumina HiSeq 2500. The public reads were quality trimmed at Q25 with fastp and then assembled into clones with MiXCR by TCRdb, keeping productive beta chains. When rows share a CDR3 protein, they turn into one entry using the most common DNA and genes. The sample has hundreds of thousands of distinct CDR3 sequences on record, about 25% of them singletons. The ten largest clones capture about 1.9% of the sample. Between the V and J ends, shortened by 0 bases and 8 bases respectively, the junction contains 14 bases. From a lookup of the germline V gene, CDR1 and CDR2 are MNHEY and SVGAGI. The cysteine opens and the phenylalanine closes a CDR3 of 15 amino acids. Only the CDR3 region is kept as DNA, spanning 45 bases read in frame from base 1.

The clonotype was recovered from a man aged 50 or older who received an inactivated influenza vaccine. Donor details come from another sample of the same person, matched by shared clones. The receptor chain draws on TRBV6-5 and TRBJ2-1; the D gene is perhaps TRBD2, on 5 matching bases. The sample consisted of CD4+ T cells sorted from PBMCs, taken 5 days after vaccination. The DNA sequence is TGTGCCAGCAGTTACTCGAGCGGTAAGAGGGATGAGCAGTTCTTC. This is translated as CASSYSSGKRDEQFF.